These T cell receptor beta chains were read from a single sample in a study of T cell responses to AZD1222 COVID-19 vaccine. Sequencing used immunoSEQ multiplex PCR; TCRdb keeps in-frame clones, though not all of them. The sample consists of about 220,000 clones, 90% to 95% of them appearing once. The sequenced sample was peripheral blood, obtained on day 0 of MenACWY control vaccination. These receptors were obtained from an adult in good health. The CDR3 runs from the conserved cysteine through the conserved F or W. A D gene is named only where the DNA matches it firmly. Rows may omit the clone size; those that give it use once, few, many or a size class.

D gene	V gene	clone size	J gene	CDR3 protein	CDR3 DNA
NA	TRBV6-1	once	TRBJ1-1	CASSERMGTEAFF	TGTGCCAGCAGTGAAAGGATGGGGACTGAAGCTTTCTTT
NA	TRBV15	NA	TRBJ2-7	CATSRGGDLGGRSEQYF	TGTGCCACCAGCAGAGGAGGGGATCTCGGGGGGCGCAGCGAGCAGTACTTC
NA	TRBV3-1/TRBV3-2	NA	TRBJ1-5	CASSQGSAGYQPQHF	TGTGCCAGCAGCCAAGGGTCGGCGGGATATCAGCCCCAGCATTTT
NA	TRBV19	few	TRBJ1-4	CASSMSTRSGEKLFF	TGTGCCAGTAGTATGTCGACAAGGTCGGGGGAAAAACTGTTTTTT
TRBD2	TRBV6-5	NA	TRBJ2-2	CASSPTSGGAGELFF	TGTGCCAGCAGTCCGACTAGCGGGGGGGCCGGGGAGCTGTTTTTT
TRBD1	TRBV4-2	NA	TRBJ2-7	CASSQEALRDSLYEQYF	TGTGCCAGCAGCCAAGAGGCCCTCCGGGACAGCCTCTACGAGCAGTACTTC
NA	TRBV28	NA	TRBJ1-2	CATWGGARDGYTF	TGTGCCACTTGGGGGGGGGCCAGGGATGGCTACACCTTC
TRBD1	TRBV5-1	NA	TRBJ1-1	CASSDIRTGSATEAFF	TGCGCCAGCAGCGATATACGGACAGGAAGTGCCACTGAAGCTTTCTTT
NA	TRBV9	NA	TRBJ1-4	CASSVSAGRSEKLFF	TGTGCCAGCAGCGTCTCTGCAGGGCGGTCTGAAAAACTGTTTTTT
NA	TRBV11-2	NA	TRBJ2-7	CASSPDQGRNEQYF	TGTGCCAGCAGCCCGGACCAGGGGAGGAACGAGCAGTACTTC
NA	TRBV5-5	NA	TRBJ2-7	CASSLKAGLSYEQYF	TGTGCCAGCAGCTTGAAAGCAGGACTTTCCTACGAGCAGTACTTC
TRBD1	TRBV19	NA	TRBJ2-1	CASSPGDSRSNEQFF	TGTGCCAGTAGTCCCGGGGACAGCCGAAGTAATGAGCAGTTCTTC
NA	TRBV21-1	NA	TRBJ1-5	CASSKEGRGIQPQHF	TGTGCCAGCAGCAAAGAGGGCAGGGGGATTCAGCCCCAGCATTTT
NA	TRBV11-2	NA	TRBJ1-1	CASSPNQVRNTEAFF	TGTGCCAGCAGCCCGAACCAGGTCAGGAACACTGAAGCTTTCTTT
NA	TRBV9	NA	TRBJ1-1	CASSRDTSGTEAFF	TGTGCCAGCAGTAGGGACACCTCCGGCACTGAAGCTTTCTTT
NA	TRBV28	once	TRBJ1-1	CASLMADTEAFF	TGTGCCAGCCTAATGGCGGACACTGAAGCTTTCTTT
NA	TRBV30	NA	TRBJ1-4	CAWSVQEKLFF	TGTGCCTGGAGTGTACAGGAAAAACTGTTTTTT
NA	TRBV19	NA	TRBJ2-1	CASSTWGSASYNEQFF	TGTGCCAGTAGTACCTGGGGTAGCGCCTCCTACAATGAGCAGTTCTTC
NA	TRBV7-6	NA	TRBJ2-1	CASSLRLNEQFF	TGTGCCAGCAGCTTACGTCTGAATGAGCAGTTCTTC
NA	TRBV30	NA	TRBJ2-6	CAWSVQSGANVLTF	TGTGCCTGGAGTGTTCAATCTGGGGCCAACGTCCTGACTTTC
NA	TRBV7-2	NA	TRBJ1-1	CASSSREVAEAFF	TGTGCCAGCAGCTCCCGGGAGGTGGCCGAAGCTTTCTTT
NA	TRBV5-5	NA	TRBJ2-5	CASSTEGRSPRGQYF	TGTGCCAGCAGCACAGAAGGACGTTCCCCCAGGGGCCAGTACTTC
NA	TRBV19	NA	TRBJ1-1	CASRGEDSPNTEAFF	TGTGCCAGTAGGGGCGAGGACAGTCCGAACACTGAAGCTTTCTTT
NA	TRBV28	NA	TRBJ1-5	CASSLEGYQPQHF	TGTGCCAGCAGTCTCGAAGGATATCAGCCCCAGCATTTT
NA	TRBV13	NA	TRBJ1-1	CASSLGGGHPNTEAFF	TGTGCCAGCAGCTTGGGGGGTGGGCACCCGAACACTGAAGCTTTCTTT
NA	TRBV11-2	NA	TRBJ1-2	CASSLGPSSRARYTF	TGTGCCAGCAGCCTAGGGCCATCTTCAAGGGCACGCTACACCTTC
NA	TRBV5-4	NA	TRBJ1-1	CASSPSVPSEAFF	TGTGCCAGCAGCCCTTCCGTGCCCTCTGAAGCTTTCTTT
NA	TRBV10-3	NA	TRBJ1-4	CAISESPGNEKLFF	TGTGCCATCAGTGAGTCGCCAGGGAATGAAAAACTGTTTTTT
NA	TRBV27	NA	TRBJ2-2	CATSSWGQVGELFF	TGTGCCACGAGTAGTTGGGGGCAGGTCGGGGAGCTGTTTTTT
TRBD1	TRBV28	NA	TRBJ1-1	CASSLHSGGTEAFF	TGTGCCAGCAGCTTGCATTCAGGGGGGACTGAAGCTTTCTTT
NA	TRBV25-1	NA	TRBJ2-2	CASSIWGTGELFF	TGTGCCAGCAGTATATGGGGCACCGGGGAGCTGTTTTTT
NA	TRBV28	NA	TRBJ2-1	CASGDYRGFLFF	TGTGCCAGCGGGGACTACAGGGGTTTTTTGTTCTTC
NA	TRBV7-8	NA	TRBJ2-7	CASSLPPNSYEQYF	TGTGCCAGCAGCCTACCTCCGAACTCCTACGAGCAGTACTTC
NA	TRBV6-2/TRBV6-3	NA	TRBJ2-7	CASSLQGWAAEQYF	TGTGCCAGCAGTTTACAGGGTTGGGCGGCCGAGCAGTACTTC
NA	TRBV5-1	NA	TRBJ2-5	CASSALVFGETQYF	TGCGCCAGCAGCGCGTTAGTGTTCGGGGAGACCCAGTACTTC
TRBD2	TRBV6-5	NA	TRBJ2-7	CASYAGGSSYEQYF	TGTGCCAGCTATGCGGGGGGGAGCTCCTACGAGCAGTACTTC
NA	TRBV7-2	NA	TRBJ1-1	CASSISRQGSGEAFF	TGTGCCAGCAGCATATCGCGGCAGGGCTCGGGTGAAGCTTTCTTT
NA	TRBV19	NA	TRBJ1-1	CASSPREGLMNTEAFF	TGTGCCAGTAGTCCCCGTGAGGGGTTGATGAACACTGAAGCTTTCTTT
TRBD1	TRBV18	NA	TRBJ1-1	CASSLLWTGGNTEAFF	TGTGCCAGCTCACTGCTCTGGACAGGGGGGAACACTGAAGCTTTCTTT
NA	TRBV3-1/TRBV3-2	once	TRBJ1-1	CASSQGGNTEAFF	TGTGCCAGCAGCCAAGGGGGGAACACTGAAGCTTTCTTT
TRBD1	TRBV6-5	NA	TRBJ1-5	CASSYGQGAHQPQHF	TGTGCCAGCAGTTACGGCCAGGGGGCCCATCAGCCCCAGCATTTT
NA	TRBV4-1	once	TRBJ1-1	CASRPSVGGEAFF	TGCGCCAGCAGGCCCTCGGTCGGGGGTGAAGCTTTCTTT
NA	TRBV7-2	once	TRBJ1-2	CASSFRDPTLYGYTF	TGTGCCAGCAGCTTCCGAGACCCAACTCTCTATGGCTACACCTTC
TRBD1	TRBV7-2	NA	TRBJ1-2	CASSYLGQGVYGYTF	TGTGCCAGCAGCTATCTGGGCCAGGGGGTCTATGGCTACACCTTC
NA	TRBV11-2	NA	TRBJ2-5	CASSRAQTQYF	TGTGCCAGCAGCCGGGCGCAGACCCAGTACTTC
TRBD2	TRBV2	few	TRBJ2-3	CASSDRQGGSTDTQYF	TGTGCCAGCAGTGATCGTCAGGGAGGGAGCACAGATACGCAGTATTTT
NA	TRBV6-2/TRBV6-3	NA	TRBJ1-1	CASSTTGYTEAFF	TGTGCCAGCAGTACTACAGGGTACACTGAAGCTTTCTTT
TRBD1	TRBV27	once	TRBJ1-5	CASSRDRVSNQPQHF	TGTGCCAGCAGCCGGGACAGGGTGAGCAATCAGCCCCAGCATTTT
TRBD1	TRBV10-3	once	TRBJ1-6	CAISAQDRDSPLHF	TGTGCCATCAGTGCGCAGGACAGGGACTCACCCCTCCACTTT
NA	TRBV29-1	once	TRBJ1-4	CSASFTLEHEKLFF	TGCAGCGCCTCTTTCACCCTAGAACATGAAAAACTGTTTTTT
NA	TRBV5-4	NA	TRBJ1-2	CASSFRESNYGYTF	TGTGCCAGCAGCTTCAGGGAGTCTAACTATGGCTACACCTTC
TRBD1	TRBV5-1	NA	TRBJ2-2	CASSLMTGDTGELFF	TGCGCCAGCAGTTTAATGACAGGGGACACCGGGGAGCTGTTTTTT
NA	TRBV27	NA	TRBJ2-7	CASSSRRDYEQYF	TGTGCCAGCAGTAGTCGGCGAGACTACGAGCAGTACTTC
TRBD2	TRBV2	NA	TRBJ2-1	CASRSASGGTRFYNEQFF	TGTGCCAGCAGGTCGGCTAGCGGGGGGACAAGATTTTACAATGAGCAGTTCTTC
NA	TRBV7-9	NA	TRBJ1-4	CASSRLDEKLFF	TGTGCCAGCAGCCGACTAGATGAAAAACTGTTTTTT
NA	TRBV28	NA	TRBJ1-5	CASTTGTQPQHF	TGTGCCAGCACCACCGGGACTCAGCCCCAGCATTTT
NA	TRBV5-4	NA	TRBJ1-5	CASSLAGNNQPQHF	TGTGCCAGCAGCTTGGCAGGGAACAATCAGCCCCAGCATTTT